The 20 T cell receptor beta chains in this list originate from one sample, sequenced in a study of T cells in localized non-small cell lung cancer. The repertoire was sequenced with immunoSEQ multiplex PCR; TCRdb's copy has only in-frame clones and lacks some. The table shows about 16,000 clones, with about 89% occurring only once. The sequenced sample was peripheral blood, obtained before any cancer treatment. Receptors originate from an older female donor with stage III squamous cell lung carcinoma.

The chain has TRBV6-5 and TRBJ2-3, with D unclear. V lost 6 bases to trimming and J lost 2 bases, with 9 bases between them. CDR1 is MNHEY, CDR2 SVGAGI, per germline. The CDR3 contains 13 residues. The CDR3 here is CASRSDSTDTQYF. The CDR3 region has the DNA TGTGCCAGCAGATCCGACTCCACAGATACGCAGTATTTT.

This clone has only a few counts. The rearrangement joins TRBV5-1 to TRBJ1-4; D perhaps matches TRBD1 (5 bases). Germline loops: CDR1 SGHRS, CDR2 YFSETQ. V shed 0 bases and J shed 5 bases, with 14 bases lying between them. The CDR3 has 16 amino acids. Here the CDR3 DNA reads TGCGCCAGCAGCTTGGAGAGGGGAGATTCAAATGAAAAACTGTTTTTT. As protein: CASSLERGDSNEKLFF.

This clone was recorded a few times. The chain has TRBV6-1 and TRBJ1-1; TRBD1 might be the D (6 bases). Germline CDR1 MNHNS, CDR2 SASEGT. Between the trimmed V and J ends, which lost 6 bases and 0 bases, there was a span of 8 bases. CDR3 length equals 13 residues. The CDR3 DNA reads as TGTGCCAGCAGGGGACATTTGAACACTGAAGCTTTCTTT. Protein sequence: CASRGHLNTEAFF.

The J gene is TRBJ2-5, the V gene TRBV6-1; possible D gene TRBD2, 6 bases. Per the germline V gene, CDR1 is MNHNS and CDR2 is SASEGT. The CDR3 consists of 16 residues. Deletions cut 1 base from V and 1 base from J, with 13 bases between. This chain's CDR3 is CASSEGGGGLQETQYF. CDR3 coding DNA: TGTGCCAGCAGTGAAGGGGGAGGAGGGCTCCAAGAGACCCAGTACTTC.

The chain combines TRBV7-6 with TRBJ2-5; D remains ambiguous. CDR1 and CDR2 (germline): SGHVS, FNYEAQ. The CDR3 has 12 residues. V was clipped by 1 base and J by 4 bases, with 4 bases between them. The CDR3 DNA reads as TGTGCCAGCAGCTTAGGGAGAGAGACCCAGTACTTC. It yields the protein CASSLGRETQYF.

This rearrangement joins TRBV5-4 to TRBJ2-5; 10 bases are a match to TRBD1. Germline V lookup: CDR1 SGHNT, CDR2 YYREEE (reference sequence). Trimming at V came to 2 bases and at J to 4 bases, leaving 5 bases not matched to a gene. The CDR3 is made up of 15 amino acids. The CDR3 region has the DNA TGTGCCAGCAGCTTTCCCCGGACAGGGGGAGAGACCCAGTACTTC. Translated: CASSFPRTGGETQYF.

V usage is TRBV2 and J usage is TRBJ1-5; D perhaps matches TRBD1 (5 bases). This CDR3 comprises 15 residues. V was cut by 3 bases and J by 3 bases, with 12 bases left in between. The germline V gene has CDR1 SNHLY and CDR2 FYNNEI. The CDR3 reads CASSDEAGPNQPQHF. In DNA, the CDR3 is TGTGCCAGCAGTGACGAGGCAGGGCCCAATCAGCCCCAGCATTTT.

This chain links TRBV13 with TRBJ1-5; D call uncertain. This CDR3 comprises 15 residues. CDR1 is PRHDT and CDR2 is FYEKMQ in the germline V gene (reference sequence). V lost 0 bases, J lost 2 bases, and 8 bases lay in between. The CDR3: CASSLGWQGNQPQHF. The CDR3 DNA reads TGTGCCAGCAGCTTAGGCTGGCAGGGCAATCAGCCCCAGCATTTT.

This chain links TRBV5-8 with TRBJ2-7; TRBD2 matches at 14 bases. CDR1 and CDR2 from the germline V gene are SGHTS and YDEGEE. V lost 2 bases to trimming and J lost 12 bases; unmatched junction nucleotides: 7. This CDR3 has 14 residues. The CDR3 DNA is TGTGCCAGCAGCTTCGGGACTAGCGGGAGTCCGCCGTACTTC. It specifies CASSFGTSGSPPYF.

V is TRBV2 and J is TRBJ2-2, with D perhaps matching TRBD1 (6 bases). The ends were cut back, 8 bases at V and 1 base at J, with 17 bases in the middle. CDR1 is SNHLY, CDR2 FYNNEI, per germline. The CDR3 totals 16 residues. The DNA of the CDR3 is TGTGCCAGCTTAGCAGGGGCTACCGTGAACACCGGGGAGCTGTTTTTT. Its protein product is CASLAGATVNTGELFF.

The gene calls are TRBV6-1 and TRBJ1-2; TRBD1 agrees at 10 bases. J lost 10 bases, V lost 3 bases, and 5 bases had no gene match. This CDR3 is built from 13 residues. Germline V gene lookup returns CDR1 MNHNS and CDR2 SASEGT. The CDR3 sequence is CASSDRDRGTYTF. The CDR3, as DNA: TGTGCCAGCAGTGACAGGGACAGGGGAACCTACACCTTC.

The chain is built from TRBV28 and TRBJ2-3; D remains unclear. V was clipped by 11 bases and J by 0 bases, with 12 bases between them. CDR3 length: 13 residues. The germline V gene encodes CDR1 MDHEN and CDR2 SYDVKM. The CDR3 DNA reads as TGTGCCGGCCAACGTGGGAGCACAGATACGCAGTATTTT. Its protein product is CAGQRGSTDTQYF. Looking up the rest from reference TRBV28 and TRBJ2-3 gives the full variable domain: DVKVTQSSRYLVKRTGEKVFLECVQDMDHENMFWYRQDPGLGLRLIYFSYDVKMKEKGDIPEGYSVSREKKERFSLILESASTNQTSMYLCAGQRGSTDTQYFGPGTRLTVL.

The V call is TRBV9, the J call TRBJ2-1; 7 bases are a match to TRBD1. This CDR3 spans 16 amino acids. V shed 2 bases and J 7 bases; nucleotides not matched to a gene: 12. CDR1 and CDR2 from the germline V gene are SGDLS and YYNGEE. CDR3 DNA: TGTGCCAGCAGCGTTCGCTCCGGGACAGAACCTAATGAGCAGTTCTTC. Its protein product is CASSVRSGTEPNEQFF.

The J gene is TRBJ1-1, the V gene TRBV7-8; D remains ambiguous. V gave up 1 base and J gave up 0 bases, with 6 bases separating them. Per the germline V gene, CDR1 is SGHVS and CDR2 is FQNEAQ. CDR3 length: 14 amino acids. DNA for the CDR3: TGTGCCAGCAGCTTAGTCGCAATGAACACTGAAGCTTTCTTT. Translation: CASSLVAMNTEAFF.

A single count supports this clone. This chain connects TRBV7-8 to TRBJ2-1, with 10 positions matching TRBD2. CDR3 length equals 16 residues. With 4 bases clipped from V and 7 bases from J, the junction kept 10 bases outside the gene matches. Germline CDR1 is SGHVS and CDR2 is FQNEAQ. The CDR3 DNA is TGTGCCAGCAGCTCAAATAGCGCTAGCGGGGGAAATGAGCAGTTCTTC. This gives the protein CASSSNSASGGNEQFF.

The chain couples TRBV28 to TRBJ1-1; D perhaps matches TRBD1 (5 bases). The germline V gene encodes CDR1 MDHEN and CDR2 SYDVKM. Trimming shortened V by 10 bases and J by 2 bases, and 14 bases separated the two germline ends. The CDR3 is made up of 13 amino acids. The CDR3 is CAIAQTANTEAFF. The CDR3 bases are TGTGCCATCGCACAGACAGCCAACACTGAAGCTTTCTTT.

A single count supports this clone. This chain connects TRBV6-5 to TRBJ2-7; tentative D call: TRBD2 (6 bases). V was pared by 6 bases and J by 3 bases, with 15 bases between. Per the germline V gene, CDR1 is MNHEY and CDR2 is SVGAGI. The CDR3 spans 14 residues. CDR3 region: CASSRFGGDYEQYF. CDR3 in DNA: TGTGCCAGCAGCCGCTTTGGAGGGGACTACGAGCAGTACTTC.

V and J are TRBV19 and TRBJ1-3, with no clear D. The CDR3 covers 16 residues. Deletions cut 5 bases from V and 4 bases from J, with 18 bases between. CDR1 LNHDA and CDR2 SQIVND come from the germline V gene (reference sequence). DNA of the CDR3: TGTGCCAGTAGTTCCTTCGGCATTCTGTCCGGAAACACCATATATTTT. Protein sequence: CASSSFGILSGNTIYF.

The genes are TRBV2 and TRBJ1-2; TRBD1 agrees at 7 bases. Per germline, CDR1 SNHLY and CDR2 FYNNEI. The junction had 12 bases not matched to a gene; V was cut back by 8 bases and J by 6 bases. CDR3 length: 14 residues. The CDR3 spells CASLRGGGVDGYTF. The CDR3 DNA sequence: TGTGCCAGCCTAAGGGGAGGGGGCGTCGATGGCTACACCTTC.

This clone turned up a few times. The J gene is TRBJ1-1, the V gene TRBV5-1; 10 nucleotides agree with TRBD1. CDR3 length: 15 residues. CDR1 is SGHRS and CDR2 is YFSETQ in the germline V gene. Unmatched junction bases numbered 7, after V lost 2 bases and J lost 6 bases. CDR3 nucleotide sequence: TGCGCCAGCAGCTTTGCCTCTGGACAGGGGGCTGAAGCTTTCTTT. Translating it yields CASSFASGQGAEAFF.